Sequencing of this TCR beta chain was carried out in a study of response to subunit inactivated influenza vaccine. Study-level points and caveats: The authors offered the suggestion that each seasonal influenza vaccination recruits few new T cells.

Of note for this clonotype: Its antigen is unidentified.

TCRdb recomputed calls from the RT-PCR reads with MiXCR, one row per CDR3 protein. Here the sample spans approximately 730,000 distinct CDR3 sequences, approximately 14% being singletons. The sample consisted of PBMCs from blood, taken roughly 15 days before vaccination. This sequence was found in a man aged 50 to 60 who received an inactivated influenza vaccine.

The CDR3 nucleotides read TGCGCCAGCAGCATACACGGACAGATCACAGATACGCAGTATTTT. Amino acid sequence: CASSIHGQITDTQYF. This rearrangement joins TRBV5-1 to TRBJ2-3; D might be TRBD1 (6 bases). The CDR3 runs 15 residues. Deletions cut 4 bases from V and 2 bases from J, with 14 bases between. Germline lookup yields CDR1 SGHRS and CDR2 YFSETQ.